The 14 T cell receptor beta chains in this list originate from one sample, sequenced in a study of spatial heterogeneity in lung cancer. TCRdb reanalysed the 5' RACE reads using MiXCR and keeps one entry per CDR3 protein. The repertoire has about 38,000 distinct CDR3 sequences, roughly 4.9% of them found once; the top ten carry 25% to 30%. Specified time point: sample taken at primary tumor resection. The specimen comprised PBMCs, sampled at surgery. These receptor sequences come from a female donor with early-stage non-small cell lung cancer.

The V gene is TRBV5-1, the J gene TRBJ2-2; D unresolved. The V gene's germline CDR1 is SGHRS and CDR2 YFSETQ. The CDR3 spans 12 residues. V was pared by 1 base and J by 6 bases, with 4 bases between. For the CDR3, the DNA is TGCGCCAGCAGCTTGAGCCCCGGGGAGCTGTTTTTT. Protein: CASSLSPGELFF.

The rearrangement links TRBV2 to TRBJ1-1; D unresolved. Trimming removed 1 base at V and 4 bases at J, with 7 bases between. The CDR3 has 13 residues. Germline V gene data show CDR1 as SNHLY and CDR2 as FYNNEI. The CDR3 loop is CASSEDMVTEAFF. The CDR3 DNA reads as TGTGCCAGCAGTGAAGATATGGTCACTGAAGCTTTCTTT.

Many counts were recorded for this clonotype. This chain joins TRBV14 and TRBJ2-1, with TRBD1 as a possible D gene (6 bases). The CDR3 length is 18 residues. Per germline, CDR1 SGHDN and CDR2 FVKESK. V lost 4 bases to trimming and J lost 8 bases, with 27 bases between them. The CDR3 DNA reads TGTGCCAGCAGCCGAGCCCACTCACAGGGTGTGAATAGGGATGAGCAGTTCTTC. Translated, it gives CASSRAHSQGVNRDEQFF.

The sample holds many counts of this clonotype. The gene calls are TRBV20-1 and TRBJ2-1; 9 nucleotides line up with TRBD1. Unmatched junction bases numbered 7, after V lost 5 bases and J lost 5 bases. CDR1 is DFQATT, CDR2 SNEGSKA, per germline (reference sequence). This CDR3 has 14 residues. Written as DNA, the CDR3 is TGCAGTGCTGCATCCGGGACAGGGAACAATGAGCAGTTCTTC. It specifies CSAASGTGNNEQFF.

Many counts were recorded for this clonotype. The chain recombines TRBV7-6 with TRBJ1-4; D is undetermined. V dropped 4 bases and J dropped 5 bases, with 5 bases sitting between them. The germline V gene has CDR1 SGHVS and CDR2 FNYEAQ. The CDR3 sequence is 12 residues long. The CDR3 loop is CASSSGNEKLFF. CDR3 coding DNA: TGTGCCAGCAGCTCGGGAAATGAAAAACTGTTTTTT.

This clonotype has only a few counts. The CDR3 region has the DNA TGTGCCAGCAGTTACTCCGAGGCGGGACTAGATTGGAATGAGCAGTTCTTC. Translation gives CASSYSEAGLDWNEQFF. This chain uses TRBV6-2 or TRBV6-3 with TRBJ2-1, with 8 bases identical to TRBD2. The V gene's germline CDR1 is MNHEY and CDR2 SVGEGT. The CDR3 is 17 residues long. V lost 0 bases to trimming and J lost 7 bases; unmatched junction nucleotides: 11.

This clonotype occurred many times. V is TRBV6-2 or TRBV6-3 and J is TRBJ2-2; 14 bases agree with TRBD2. This CDR3 has 17 residues. Germline V gives CDR1 MNHEY, CDR2 SVGEGT. Trimming cost V 9 bases and J 4 bases; bases outside gene matches: 10. The CDR3 bases are TGTGCCAGTCAACGGACTAGCGGGGGGCCGATCACCGGGGAGCTGTTTTTT. Its protein is CASQRTSGGPITGELFF.

This clonotype was seen ten or more times. V is TRBV4-1 and J is TRBJ2-7; D could derive from TRBD1 or TRBD2 (5 bases each). V lost 1 base and J 3 bases, leaving 7 bases between the germline ends. This CDR3 has 13 residues. From germline, CDR1 is MGHRA and CDR2 YSYEKL. The CDR3 bases are TGCGCCAGCAGCCAAGGGGACCTCTACGAGCAGTACTTC. Amino acid sequence: CASSQGDLYEQYF.

This clonotype was seen more than once but under ten times. This chain links TRBV6-1 with TRBJ2-1; D is uncertain. The CDR3 has 14 residues. CDR1 and CDR2 (germline): MNHNS, SASEGT. V dropped 7 bases and J dropped 0 bases, with 10 bases sitting between them. In DNA form, the CDR3 reads TGTGCCAGCACCCTAGGTAGCTCCTACAATGAGCAGTTCTTC. Protein: CASTLGSSYNEQFF.

This chain links TRBV6-6 with TRBJ2-2; a possible D gene is TRBD1 (6 bases). Trimming pared 6 bases from V and 1 base from J, leaving 18 bases between. Germline V gene data show CDR1 as MNHNY and CDR2 as SVGAGI (reference sequence). The CDR3 consists of 17 residues. The CDR3 sequence is CASSGPGGRGNTGELFF. As DNA, the CDR3 is TGTGCCAGCAGCGGACCCGGTGGCAGGGGGAACACCGGGGAGCTGTTTTTT.

This clonotype was observed a few times. V gene TRBV27 combines with J gene TRBJ1-6; D remains unclear. Per the germline V gene, CDR1 is MNHEY and CDR2 is SMNVEV (reference sequence). This CDR3 is 13 amino acids long. Trimming took 3 bases from V and 6 from J, leaving 6 bases between them. CDR3 loop: CASSLEGNSPLHF. In nucleotides, the CDR3 is TGTGCCAGCAGTTTGGAGGGTAATTCACCCCTCCACTTT.

The table lists this clonotype with a few counts. The genes are TRBV6-2 or TRBV6-3 and TRBJ2-2, with 9 bases matching TRBD1. The V segment lost 6 bases and the J segment 4 bases; nucleotides outside the gene matches: 12. CDR3 length equals 17 residues. Germline loops: CDR1 MNHEY, CDR2 SVGEGT. CDR3 in amino acids: CASRLETGTGTTGELFF. The CDR3 DNA follows: TGTGCCAGCAGACTCGAAACCGGGACAGGGACCACCGGGGAGCTGTTTTTT.

This clonotype was recorded at least ten times. The gene calls are TRBV19 and TRBJ1-2, with 7 bases that match TRBD1. Germline V gene data show CDR1 as LNHDA and CDR2 as SQIVND (reference sequence). The ends lost 6 bases at V and 2 bases at J; junction bases unmatched: 12. The CDR3 runs to 16 residues. The CDR3 loop reads CASRLIPQGGNYGYTF. As DNA, the CDR3 is TGTGCCAGTAGGCTCATCCCCCAGGGGGGGAACTATGGCTACACCTTC. The full variable domain, in which reference TRBV19 and TRBJ1-2 provide the parts outside the CDR3, is DGGITQSPKYLFRKEGQNVTLSCEQNLNHDAMYWYRQDPGQGLRLIYYSQIVNDFQKGDIAEGYSVSREKKESFPLTVTSAQKNPTAFYLCASRLIPQGGNYGYTFGSGTRLTVV.

The CDR3 here is CASSLAQTVSYEQYF. The CDR3 DNA follows: TGTGCCAGCAGCTTAGCACAGACAGTCTCCTACGAGCAGTACTTC. The chain joins TRBV7-8 to TRBJ2-7, with D possibly matching TRBD1 (5 bases). Deletions cut 0 bases from V and 0 bases from J, with 9 bases between. CDR3 length: 15 amino acids. Per the germline V gene, CDR1 is SGHVS and CDR2 is FQNEAQ.